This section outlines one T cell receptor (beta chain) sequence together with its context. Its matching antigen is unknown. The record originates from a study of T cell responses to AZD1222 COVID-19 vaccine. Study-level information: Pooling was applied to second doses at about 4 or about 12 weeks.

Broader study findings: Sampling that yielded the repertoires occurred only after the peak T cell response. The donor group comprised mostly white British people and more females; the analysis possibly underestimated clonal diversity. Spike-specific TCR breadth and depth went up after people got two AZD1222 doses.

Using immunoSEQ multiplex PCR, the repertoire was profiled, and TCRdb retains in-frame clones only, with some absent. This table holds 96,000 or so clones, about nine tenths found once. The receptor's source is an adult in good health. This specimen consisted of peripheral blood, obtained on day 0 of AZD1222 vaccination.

The DNA of the CDR3 is TGTGCCAGCAGCCGGGGGGACAGGGGTTACGAGCAGTACTTC. It encodes CASSRGDRGYEQYF. The chain joins TRBV5-6 to TRBJ2-7; 10 bases are shared with TRBD1. This CDR3 region has 14 residues. Germline CDR1 reads SGHDT; CDR2 reads YYEEEE. Germline trimming cut 4 bases from V and 4 bases from J; bases unmatched to any gene: 5.